This T cell receptor beta chain was observed in a study of T cell responses to AZD1222 COVID-19 vaccine. Of note for this clone: Antigen: not known.

The germline gives CDR1 LNHDA, CDR2 SQIVND (reference sequence). The CDR3 consists of 15 residues. The ends were cut back, 4 bases at V and 8 bases at J, with 17 bases in the middle. Whole-study findings and limits: The sample set comprised mostly white British donors with more females, and clonal diversity was possibly underestimated.

The method was immunoSEQ multiplex PCR; TCRdb's version includes in-frame clones alone and lacks a portion of them. The sample holds around 130,000 clones, about 90% seen once. The clonotype was recovered from an adult in good health. The specimen comprised peripheral blood, sampled on day 0 of AZD1222 vaccination. The chain is built from TRBV19 and TRBJ1-4; D gene ambiguous. CDR3 sequence (DNA): TGTGCCAGTAGTACGGGCCGGCCGCTTGGGGAAAAACTGTTTTTT. Translation: CASSTGRPLGEKLFF.